Sequencing of this TCR beta chain was carried out in a study of CXCR3-negative and CXCR3-positive naive CD8 T cells. General study findings and limits: Memory cells diverged, while naive CXCR3-positive and CXCR3-negative cells had similar TRBV-TRBJ usage. Comparison of naive cells showed more hydrophobic TRB CDR3s in CXCR3-positive than in CXCR3-negative naive cells.

Preparation of TRB cDNA libraries relied on 5' RACE carrying UMI labels. TCRdb re-called the 5' RACE reads and gives one entry per CDR3 protein, without DNA. The sample totals 150,000 or so distinct CDR3 sequences. As concerns this clonotype: The antigen remains unidentified.

The CDR3 loop spans 14 amino acids. Germline V gene data show CDR1 as PRHDT and CDR2 as FYEKMQ (reference sequence). By phenotype, naive CD8+ T cells were CD45RO-CCR7+CD27+CD95-. Specimen: naive CXCR3- CD8+ T cells from blood. Subset specified: CD45RO-CCR7+CD27+CD95- naive CD8+ T cells lacking CXCR3 (TNR3-). This receptor was obtained from a human donor in good health. Some clones in this sample may be carry-over from other donors' samples. The V call is TRBV13, the J call TRBJ2-7; without DNA, the TCRdb call of TRBD1 cannot be checked. The CDR3 here is CASSLRGKGYEQYF. The whole variable domain, remainder taken from reference TRBV13 and TRBJ2-7, is AAGVIQSPRHLIKEKRETATLKCYPIPRHDTVYWYQQGPGQDPQFLISFYEKMQSDKGSIPDRFSAQQFSDYHSELNMSSLELGDSALYFCASSLRGKGYEQYFGPGTRLTVT.